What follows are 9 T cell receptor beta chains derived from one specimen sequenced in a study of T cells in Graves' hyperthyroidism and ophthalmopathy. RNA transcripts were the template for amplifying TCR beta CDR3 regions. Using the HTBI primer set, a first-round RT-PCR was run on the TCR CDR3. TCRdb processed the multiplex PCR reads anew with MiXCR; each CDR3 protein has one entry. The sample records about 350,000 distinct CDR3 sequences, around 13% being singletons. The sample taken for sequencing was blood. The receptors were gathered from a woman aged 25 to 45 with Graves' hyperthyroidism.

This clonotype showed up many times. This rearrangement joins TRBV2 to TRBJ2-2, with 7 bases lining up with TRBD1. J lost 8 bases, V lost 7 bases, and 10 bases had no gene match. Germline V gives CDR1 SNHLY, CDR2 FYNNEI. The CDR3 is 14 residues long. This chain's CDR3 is CASKGAVRSGELFF. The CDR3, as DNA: TGTGCCAGCAAGGGGGCAGTAAGGTCTGGGGAGCTGTTTTTT.

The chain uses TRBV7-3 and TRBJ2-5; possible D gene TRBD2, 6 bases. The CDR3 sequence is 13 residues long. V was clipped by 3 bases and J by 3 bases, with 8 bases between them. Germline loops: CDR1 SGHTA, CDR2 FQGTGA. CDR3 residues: CASSLQREETQYF. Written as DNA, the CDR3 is TGTGCCAGCAGCTTGCAGCGGGAAGAGACCCAGTACTTC.

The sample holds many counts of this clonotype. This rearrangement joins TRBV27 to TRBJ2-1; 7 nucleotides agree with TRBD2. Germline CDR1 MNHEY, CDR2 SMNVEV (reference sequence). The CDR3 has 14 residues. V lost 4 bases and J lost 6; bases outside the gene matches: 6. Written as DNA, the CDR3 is TGTGCCAGCAGTTCTGGGGCGGGAGTCAATGAGCAGTTCTTC. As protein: CASSSGAGVNEQFF.

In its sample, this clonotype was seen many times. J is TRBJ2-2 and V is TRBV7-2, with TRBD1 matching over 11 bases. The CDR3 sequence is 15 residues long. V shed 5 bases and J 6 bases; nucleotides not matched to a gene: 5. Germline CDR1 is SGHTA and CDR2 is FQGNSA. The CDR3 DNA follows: TGTGCCAGCAGCCGGGGACAGGGGGGGTCCGGGGAGCTGTTTTTT. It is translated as CASSRGQGGSGELFF.

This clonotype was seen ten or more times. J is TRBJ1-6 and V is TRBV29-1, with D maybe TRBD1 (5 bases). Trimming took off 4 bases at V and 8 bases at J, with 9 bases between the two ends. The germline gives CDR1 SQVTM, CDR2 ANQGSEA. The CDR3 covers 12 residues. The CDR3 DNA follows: TGCAGCGTTGCGGTGGGGGATTCACCCCTCCACTTT. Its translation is CSVAVGDSPLHF.

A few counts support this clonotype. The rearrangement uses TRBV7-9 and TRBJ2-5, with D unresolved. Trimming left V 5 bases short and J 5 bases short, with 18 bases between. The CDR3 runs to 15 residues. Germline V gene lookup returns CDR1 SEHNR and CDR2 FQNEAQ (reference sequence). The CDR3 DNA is TGTGCCAGCAGCAACAAAGACGAGATCGGGGAGACCCAGTACTTC. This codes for CASSNKDEIGETQYF.

The CDR3 spells CASSPGLETDTQHF. The CDR3 DNA reads as TGTGCCAGCAGCCCCGGACTAGAGACAGATACGCAGCATTTT. The chain combines TRBV7-3 with TRBJ2-3, with D perhaps matching TRBD1 (5 bases). The end of the DNA aligns better with TRBJ1-5, so the J call may be wrong. This CDR3 spans 14 amino acids. Germline V gene lookup returns CDR1 SGHTA and CDR2 FQGTGA.

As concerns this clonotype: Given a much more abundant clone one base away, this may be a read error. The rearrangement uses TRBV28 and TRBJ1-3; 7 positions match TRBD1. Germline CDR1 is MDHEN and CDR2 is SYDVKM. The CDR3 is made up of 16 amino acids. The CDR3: CASSLLRDSSGNSIYF. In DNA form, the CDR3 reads TGTGCCAGCAGTTTACTAAGGGACAGCTCTGGAAACAGCATATATTTT.

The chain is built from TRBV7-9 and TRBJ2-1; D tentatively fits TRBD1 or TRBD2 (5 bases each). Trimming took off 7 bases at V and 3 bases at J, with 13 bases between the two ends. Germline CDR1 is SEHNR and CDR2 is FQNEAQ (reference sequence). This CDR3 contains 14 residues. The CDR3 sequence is CASTAVGDYNEQFF. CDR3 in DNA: TGTGCCAGCACCGCTGTGGGGGACTACAATGAGCAGTTCTTC.